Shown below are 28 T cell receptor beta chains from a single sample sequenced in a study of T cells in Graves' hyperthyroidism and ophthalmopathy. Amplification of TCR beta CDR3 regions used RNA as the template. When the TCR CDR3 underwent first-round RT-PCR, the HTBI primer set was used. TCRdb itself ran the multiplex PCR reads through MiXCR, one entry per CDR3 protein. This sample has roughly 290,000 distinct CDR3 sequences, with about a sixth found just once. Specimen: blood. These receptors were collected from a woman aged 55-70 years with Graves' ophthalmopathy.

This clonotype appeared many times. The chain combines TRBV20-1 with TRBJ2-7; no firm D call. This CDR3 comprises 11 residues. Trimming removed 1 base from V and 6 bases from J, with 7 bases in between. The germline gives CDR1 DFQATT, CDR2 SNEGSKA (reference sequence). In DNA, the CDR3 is TGCAGTGCTAGAGGTCGATCCGAGCAGTACTTC. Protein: CSARGRSEQYF.

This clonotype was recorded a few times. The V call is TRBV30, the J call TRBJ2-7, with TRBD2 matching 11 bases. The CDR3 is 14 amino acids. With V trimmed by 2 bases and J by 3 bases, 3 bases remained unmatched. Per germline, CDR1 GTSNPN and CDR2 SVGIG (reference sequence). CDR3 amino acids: CAWSKTSGSYEQYF. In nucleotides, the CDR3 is TGTGCCTGGAGTAAAACTAGCGGGAGCTACGAGCAGTACTTC.

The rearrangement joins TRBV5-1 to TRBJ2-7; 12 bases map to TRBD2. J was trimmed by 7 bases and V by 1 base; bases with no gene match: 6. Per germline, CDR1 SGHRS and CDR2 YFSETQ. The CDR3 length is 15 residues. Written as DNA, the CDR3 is TGCGCCAGCAGCTTGATGACTAGCGGGAGTGGAGAGCAGTACTTC. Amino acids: CASSLMTSGSGEQYF.

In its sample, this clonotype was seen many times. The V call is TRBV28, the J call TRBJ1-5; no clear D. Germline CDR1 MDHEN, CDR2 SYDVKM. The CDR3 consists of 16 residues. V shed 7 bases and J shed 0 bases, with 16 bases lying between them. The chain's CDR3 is CASTLTADHSNQPQHF. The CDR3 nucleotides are TGTGCCAGCACCCTAACAGCGGACCATAGCAATCAGCCCCAGCATTTT.

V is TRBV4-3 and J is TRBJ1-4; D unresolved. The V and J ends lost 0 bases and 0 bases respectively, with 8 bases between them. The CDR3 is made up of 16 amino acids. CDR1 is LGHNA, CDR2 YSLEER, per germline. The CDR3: CASSQDRYPTNEKLFF. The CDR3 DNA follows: TGCGCCAGCAGCCAAGACCGGTATCCAACTAATGAAAAACTGTTTTTT.

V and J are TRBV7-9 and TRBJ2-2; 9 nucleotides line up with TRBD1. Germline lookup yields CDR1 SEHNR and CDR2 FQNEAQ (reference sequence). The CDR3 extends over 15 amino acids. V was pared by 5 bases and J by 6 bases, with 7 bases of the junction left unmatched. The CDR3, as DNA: TGTGCCAGCAGCCAACAGGGGGCGCGGGCCGGGGAGCTGTTTTTT. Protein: CASSQQGARAGELFF.

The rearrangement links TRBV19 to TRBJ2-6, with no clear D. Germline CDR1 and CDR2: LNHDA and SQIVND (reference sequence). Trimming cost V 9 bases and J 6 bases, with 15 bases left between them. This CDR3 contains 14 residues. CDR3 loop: CASHWTVSANVLTF. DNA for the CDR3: TGTGCCAGCCATTGGACCGTTTCGGCCAACGTCCTGACTTTC. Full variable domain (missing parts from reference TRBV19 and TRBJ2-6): DGGITQSPKYLFRKEGQNVTLSCEQNLNHDAMYWYRQDPGQGLRLIYYSQIVNDFQKGDIAEGYSVSREKKESFPLTVTSAQKNPTAFYLCASHWTVSANVLTFGAGSRLTVL.

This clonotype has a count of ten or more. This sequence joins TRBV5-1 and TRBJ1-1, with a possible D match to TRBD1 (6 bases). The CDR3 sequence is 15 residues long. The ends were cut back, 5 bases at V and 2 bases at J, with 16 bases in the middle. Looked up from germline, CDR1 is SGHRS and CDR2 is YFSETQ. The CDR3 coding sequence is TGCGCCAGCAGGCCCGTCGTACAGGGAAACACTGAAGCTTTCTTT. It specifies CASRPVVQGNTEAFF.

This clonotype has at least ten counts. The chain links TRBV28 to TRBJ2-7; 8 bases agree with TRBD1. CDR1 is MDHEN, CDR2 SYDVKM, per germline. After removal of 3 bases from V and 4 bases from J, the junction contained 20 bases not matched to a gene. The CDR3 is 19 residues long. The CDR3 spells CASSFKAWTGSPYIYEQYF. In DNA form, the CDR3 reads TGTGCCAGCAGTTTTAAAGCGTGGACAGGGAGCCCCTATATTTACGAGCAGTACTTC.

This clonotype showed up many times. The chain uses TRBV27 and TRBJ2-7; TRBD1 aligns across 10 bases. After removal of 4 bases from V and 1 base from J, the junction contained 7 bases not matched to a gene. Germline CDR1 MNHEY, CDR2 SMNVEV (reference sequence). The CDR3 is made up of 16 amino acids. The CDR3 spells CASSSRGQGPSYEQYF. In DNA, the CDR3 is TGTGCCAGCAGTTCACGGGGACAGGGGCCTTCCTACGAGCAGTACTTC.

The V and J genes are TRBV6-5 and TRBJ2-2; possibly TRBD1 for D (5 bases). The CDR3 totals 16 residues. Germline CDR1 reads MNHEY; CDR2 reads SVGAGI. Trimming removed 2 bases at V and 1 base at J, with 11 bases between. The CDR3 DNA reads TGTGCCAGCAGTTACGGCAGGGCGGAGAACACCGGGGAGCTGTTTTTT. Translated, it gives CASSYGRAENTGELFF.

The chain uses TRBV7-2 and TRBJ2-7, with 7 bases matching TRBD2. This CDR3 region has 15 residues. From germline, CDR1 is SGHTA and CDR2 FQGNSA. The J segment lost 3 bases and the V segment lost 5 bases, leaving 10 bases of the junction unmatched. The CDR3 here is CASSLTSATIYEQYF. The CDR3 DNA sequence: TGTGCCAGCAGCCTCACTAGCGCCACGATCTACGAGCAGTACTTC.

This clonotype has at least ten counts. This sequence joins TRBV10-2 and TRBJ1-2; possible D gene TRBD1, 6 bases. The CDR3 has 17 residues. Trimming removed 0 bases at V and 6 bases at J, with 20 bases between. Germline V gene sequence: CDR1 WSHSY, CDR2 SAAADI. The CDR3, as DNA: TGCGCCAGCAGTGAGTCGGGGGCCTCTCGGGTGACGCATGGCTACACCTTC. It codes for CASSESGASRVTHGYTF.

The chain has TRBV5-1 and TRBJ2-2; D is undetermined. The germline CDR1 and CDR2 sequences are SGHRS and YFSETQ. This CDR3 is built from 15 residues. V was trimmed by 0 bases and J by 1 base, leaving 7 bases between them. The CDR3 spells CASSLGPGNTGELFF. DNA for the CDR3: TGCGCCAGCAGCTTGGGACCCGGGAACACCGGGGAGCTGTTTTTT.

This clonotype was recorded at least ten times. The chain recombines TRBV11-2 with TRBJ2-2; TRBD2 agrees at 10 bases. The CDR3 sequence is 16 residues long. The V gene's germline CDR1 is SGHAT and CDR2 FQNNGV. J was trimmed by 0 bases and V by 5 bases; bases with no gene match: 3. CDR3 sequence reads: CASSLLAGTNTGELFF. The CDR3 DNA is TGTGCCAGCAGCCTACTAGCGGGGACGAACACCGGGGAGCTGTTTTTT.

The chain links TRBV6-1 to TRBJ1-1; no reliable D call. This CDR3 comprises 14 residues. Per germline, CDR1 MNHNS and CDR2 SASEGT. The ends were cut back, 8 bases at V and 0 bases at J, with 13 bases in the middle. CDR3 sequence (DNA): TGTGCCAGCGCAGCGATCAACATGAACACTGAAGCTTTCTTT. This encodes CASAAINMNTEAFF.

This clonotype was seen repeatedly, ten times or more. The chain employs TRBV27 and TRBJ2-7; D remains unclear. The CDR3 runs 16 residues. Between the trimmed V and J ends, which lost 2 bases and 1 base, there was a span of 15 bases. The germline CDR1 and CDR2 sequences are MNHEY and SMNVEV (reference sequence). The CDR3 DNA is TGTGCCAGCAGTTTACGACACACCGTACCTTCCTACGAGCAGTACTTC. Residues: CASSLRHTVPSYEQYF.

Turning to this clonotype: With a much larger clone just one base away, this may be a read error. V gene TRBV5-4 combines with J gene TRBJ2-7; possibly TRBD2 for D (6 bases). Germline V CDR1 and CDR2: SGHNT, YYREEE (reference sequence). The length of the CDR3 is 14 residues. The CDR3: CASSLRRGGYERYF. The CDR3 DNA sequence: TGTGCCAGCAGCTTGAGGAGGGGTGGCTACGAGCGGTACTTC.

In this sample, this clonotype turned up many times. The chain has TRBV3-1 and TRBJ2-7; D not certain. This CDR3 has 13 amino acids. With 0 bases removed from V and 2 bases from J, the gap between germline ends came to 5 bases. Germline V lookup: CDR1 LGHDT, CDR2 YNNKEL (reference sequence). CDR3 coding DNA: TGTGCCAGCAGCCAAGATTCGGCCTACGAGCAGTACTTC. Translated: CASSQDSAYEQYF.

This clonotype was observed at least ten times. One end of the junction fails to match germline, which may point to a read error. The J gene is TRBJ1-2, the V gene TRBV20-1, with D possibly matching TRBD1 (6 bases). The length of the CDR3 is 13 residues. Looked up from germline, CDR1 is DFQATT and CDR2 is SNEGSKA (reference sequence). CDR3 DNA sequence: TGCAGTGCTGGAGAGGGGGGCAACTATGGCTACACCTTC. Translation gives CSAGEGGNYGYTF.

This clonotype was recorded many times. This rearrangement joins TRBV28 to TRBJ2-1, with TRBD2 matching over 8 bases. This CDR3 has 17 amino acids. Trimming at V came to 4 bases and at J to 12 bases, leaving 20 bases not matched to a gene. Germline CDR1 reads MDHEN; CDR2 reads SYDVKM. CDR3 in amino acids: CASSSPPTGTAGGGQFF. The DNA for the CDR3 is TGTGCCAGCAGTTCCCCACCCACCGGGACGGCCGGGGGGGGGCAGTTCTTC.

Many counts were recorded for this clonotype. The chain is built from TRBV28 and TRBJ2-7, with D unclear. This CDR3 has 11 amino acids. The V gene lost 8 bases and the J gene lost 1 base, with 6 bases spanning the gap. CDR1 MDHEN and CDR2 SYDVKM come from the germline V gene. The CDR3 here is CASPSSYEQYF. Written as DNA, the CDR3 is TGTGCCAGCCCGTCGTCCTACGAGCAGTACTTC.

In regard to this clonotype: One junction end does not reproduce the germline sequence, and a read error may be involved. The CDR3 sequence is CANSFSGFYGYTF. DNA of the CDR3: TGTGCCAACAGCTTTTCAGGGTTCTATGGCTACACCTTC. The rearrangement links TRBV7-9 to TRBJ1-2; D is perhaps TRBD1 (5 bases). Germline CDR1 SEHNR, CDR2 FQNEAQ (reference sequence). The CDR3 length is 13 residues.

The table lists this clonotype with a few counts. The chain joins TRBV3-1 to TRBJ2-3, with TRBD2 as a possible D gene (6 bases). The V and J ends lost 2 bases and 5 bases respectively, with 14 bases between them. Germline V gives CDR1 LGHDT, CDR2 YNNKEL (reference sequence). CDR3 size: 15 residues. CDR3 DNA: TGTGCCAGCAGCCAATCAGTATCCGGGGGAGATACGCAGTATTTT. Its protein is CASSQSVSGGDTQYF.

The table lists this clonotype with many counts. The CDR3, as DNA: TGTGCCAGCAGCTTAAACAGCTTAGCGAACACCGGGGAGCTGTTTTTT. The encoded protein is CASSLNSLANTGELFF. J is TRBJ2-2 and V is TRBV7-2; D is uncertain. Germline V gene data show CDR1 as SGHTA and CDR2 as FQGNSA. The ends were cut back, 2 bases at V and 0 bases at J, with 10 bases in the middle. The CDR3 contains 16 residues.

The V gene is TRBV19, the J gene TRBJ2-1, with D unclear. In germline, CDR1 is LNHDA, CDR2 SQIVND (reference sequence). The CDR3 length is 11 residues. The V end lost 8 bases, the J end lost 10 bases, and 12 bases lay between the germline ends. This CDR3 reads CASGDSREQFF. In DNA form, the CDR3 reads TGTGCCAGTGGCGACTCGCGGGAGCAGTTCTTC.

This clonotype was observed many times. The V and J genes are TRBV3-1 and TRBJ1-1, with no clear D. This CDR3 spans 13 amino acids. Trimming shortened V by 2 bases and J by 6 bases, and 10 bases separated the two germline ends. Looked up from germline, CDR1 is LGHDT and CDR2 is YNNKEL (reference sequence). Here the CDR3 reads CASSQIGGAEAFF. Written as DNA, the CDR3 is TGTGCCAGCAGCCAAATTGGTGGGGCTGAAGCTTTCTTT. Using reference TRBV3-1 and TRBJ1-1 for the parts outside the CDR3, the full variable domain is DTAVSQTPKYLVTQMGNDKSIKCEQNLGHDTMYWYKQDSKKFLKIMFSYNNKELIINETVPNRFSPKSPDKAHLNLHINSLELGDSAVYFCASSQIGGAEAFFGQGTRLTVV.

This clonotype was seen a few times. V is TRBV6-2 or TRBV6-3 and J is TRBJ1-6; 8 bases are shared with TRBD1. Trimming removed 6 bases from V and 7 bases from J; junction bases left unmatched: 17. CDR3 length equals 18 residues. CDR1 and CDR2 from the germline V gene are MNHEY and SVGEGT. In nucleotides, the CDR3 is TGTGCCAGCAGCCCGAAGGACAGGGTATCTCTGAAAAATTCACCCCTCCACTTT. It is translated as CASSPKDRVSLKNSPLHF.